What follows are 15 T cell receptor beta chains derived from one specimen sequenced in a study of shared T cell receptors in the human thymus. Repertoires were generated with immunoSEQ multiplex PCR, while TCRdb's copy carries only in-frame clones and drops some. The sample records a few hundred thousand clones, around 95% being singletons. Source material: thymocytes. Receptors originate from a human donor.

V and J are TRBV5-6 and TRBJ2-7; TRBD1 might be the D (6 bases). V shed 4 bases and J shed 5 bases, with 13 bases lying between them. This CDR3 contains 13 residues. CDR1 and CDR2 (germline): SGHDT, YYEEEE. CDR3 sequence: CASSLTGSHEQYF. CDR3 DNA: TGTGCCAGCAGCCTCACAGGGTCCCACGAGCAGTACTTC.

The chain employs TRBV10-3 and TRBJ1-6; D perhaps matches TRBD1 (5 bases). The CDR3 is 12 residues long. Germline-derived CDR1 and CDR2 are ENHRY and SYGVKD. The germline V and J ends were trimmed by 6 bases and 9 bases, with 9 bases remaining between them. The CDR3 loop reads CAIRQRGSPLHF. For the CDR3, the DNA is TGTGCCATCAGACAGAGGGGTTCACCCCTCCACTTT.

The V and J genes are TRBV4-1 and TRBJ1-1; D ambiguous. CDR1 and CDR2 (germline): MGHRA, YSYEKL. V dropped 1 base and J dropped 0 bases, with 12 bases sitting between them. The CDR3 has 16 amino acids. CDR3 DNA sequence: TGCGCCAGCAGCCAAGTCGGTTGGCGGATGAACACTGAAGCTTTCTTT. It specifies CASSQVGWRMNTEAFF.

Only one count was recorded for this clone. The chain carries TRBV7-9 and TRBJ1-1, with 8 bases lining up with TRBD1. This CDR3 has 16 residues. CDR1 is SEHNR, CDR2 FQNEAQ, per germline (reference sequence). V lost 1 base, J lost 4 bases, and 8 bases stayed unmatched. CDR3 amino acids: CASSLGQGPRGTEAFF. In DNA, the CDR3 is TGTGCCAGCAGCTTAGGACAGGGGCCACGCGGCACTGAAGCTTTCTTT.

The chain joins TRBV4-2 to TRBJ1-2; D is ambiguous. The CDR3 runs 17 residues. Per the germline V gene, CDR1 is LGHNA and CDR2 is YNFKEQ. Trimming stripped 1 base from V and 4 bases from J, with 19 bases between. The CDR3 here is CASSQGGLSPQSYGYTF. DNA for the CDR3: TGTGCCAGCAGCCAAGGTGGTCTAAGCCCCCAATCCTATGGCTACACCTTC.

The J gene is TRBJ2-1, the V gene TRBV11-3; D remains unclear. Trimming removed 5 bases from V and 0 bases from J, with 14 bases in between. The CDR3 length is 16 residues. The germline V gene has CDR1 SGHNT and CDR2 YENEEA. For the CDR3, the DNA is TGTGCCAGCAGCAGTAGCTTTGGCAGCTCCTACAATGAGCAGTTCTTC. Its translation is CASSSSFGSSYNEQFF.

The rearrangement uses TRBV25-1 and TRBJ2-5, with 8 bases that match TRBD2. Germline V gives CDR1 MGHDK, CDR2 SYGVNS. V trimming: 2 bases; J trimming: 1 base; junction bases outside the gene matches: 6. CDR3 length equals 16 residues. CDR3: CASSENLAGLQETQYF. The DNA of the CDR3 is TGTGCCAGCAGTGAAAATCTAGCGGGCCTCCAAGAGACCCAGTACTTC.

This rearrangement joins TRBV30 to TRBJ1-1; 9 positions agree with TRBD1. The V gene end was trimmed by 0 bases and the J gene end by 4 bases; junction bases not matched to a gene: 9. Germline values: CDR1 GTSNPN, CDR2 SVGIG (reference sequence). The CDR3 is made up of 16 amino acids. CDR3 nucleotide sequence: TGTGCCTGGAGTGTAGGACCAACAGGGGGCCCCACTGAAGCTTTCTTT. Protein sequence: CAWSVGPTGGPTEAFF.

The rearrangement joins TRBV14 to TRBJ2-7; perhaps D is TRBD1 or TRBD2 (5 bases each). The V and J ends lost 5 bases and 0 bases respectively, with 11 bases between them. This CDR3 is 14 amino acids long. Germline V gene data show CDR1 as SGHDN and CDR2 as FVKESK. Here the CDR3 reads CASSTGRSSYEQYF. The CDR3 DNA sequence: TGTGCCAGCAGCACGGGACGTAGCTCCTACGAGCAGTACTTC.

This clone was detected only a few times. The chain recombines TRBV19 with TRBJ2-1; the match to TRBD2 covers 8 bases. J lost 7 bases, V lost 6 bases, and 8 bases had no gene match. The CDR3 is 14 amino acids. In germline, CDR1 is LNHDA, CDR2 SQIVND (reference sequence). For the CDR3, the DNA is TGTGCCAGTAGCAGGCTAGCGGGCCCAAATGAGCAGTTCTTC. Translated: CASSRLAGPNEQFF. Drawing the rest from reference TRBV19 and TRBJ2-1, the complete variable domain is DGGITQSPKYLFRKEGQNVTLSCEQNLNHDAMYWYRQDPGQGLRLIYYSQIVNDFQKGDIAEGYSVSREKKESFPLTVTSAQKNPTAFYLCASSRLAGPNEQFFGPGTRLTVL.

The V gene is TRBV5-1, the J gene TRBJ2-7, with 9 positions matching TRBD2. Germline V gene sequence: CDR1 SGHRS, CDR2 YFSETQ. This CDR3 is 22 amino acids long. V shed 4 bases, J shed 3 bases, and the junction held 29 bases outside the gene matches. CDR3 in DNA: TGCGCCAGCAGCCCAAAGACCTGGACTATTTATATAGCGGGAGCCCAAGTCTACGAGCAGTACTTC. Translation: CASSPKTWTIYIAGAQVYEQYF.

The CDR3 here is CASSLYGGDEDNEQFF. The CDR3 DNA follows: TGTGCCAGCAGCTTGTACGGGGGAGACGAAGACAATGAGCAGTTCTTC. The chain carries TRBV5-6 and TRBJ2-1; maybe TRBD2 (6 bases). Germline V gene sequence: CDR1 SGHDT, CDR2 YYEEEE. V was shortened by 1 base and J by 5 bases, with 16 bases between the two germline ends. The CDR3 consists of 16 residues.

This sequence joins TRBV5-6 and TRBJ2-5; D not certain. The end of the DNA fits TRBJ2-7 better, so the J call may be wrong. CDR1 and CDR2 from the germline V gene are SGHDT and YYEEEE. The CDR3 is made up of 15 amino acids. The CDR3 nucleotides are TGTGCCAGCAGCTTGTTAGGACCCACCCCCTACGAGCAGTACTTC. Encoded protein: CASSLLGPTPYEQYF.

This clone was observed a single time. The chain combines TRBV28 with TRBJ1-2; 7 bases map to TRBD1. Germline V gene sequence: CDR1 MDHEN, CDR2 SYDVKM. After removal of 0 bases from V and 3 bases from J, the junction contained 4 bases not matched to a gene. This CDR3 contains 15 residues. CDR3 bases: TGTGCCAGCAGTTTATGGCAAACAGGGGACTATGGCTACACCTTC. Its protein is CASSLWQTGDYGYTF.

The rearrangement joins TRBV4-1 to TRBJ1-5; 7 bases map to TRBD1. This CDR3 region has 16 residues. Germline V CDR1 and CDR2: MGHRA, YSYEKL. Trimming took 0 bases from V and 7 from J; bases not matched to a gene: 9. The CDR3 is CASSQDIGQADQPQHF. Here the CDR3 DNA reads TGCGCCAGCAGCCAAGATATCGGACAGGCGGACCAGCCCCAGCATTTT.